A selection of T cell receptor beta chains follows, all from one sample in a study of cytomegalovirus exposure and HLA in healthy donors. Generated by immunoSEQ multiplex PCR, the TCRdb table keeps only in-frame clones and is missing some. The sample includes some 170,000 clones, 75% to 85% of them seen just once. Sequenced input: PBMCs. The receptors stem from a woman aged 18 to 35 in good health and CMV-seronegative. The CDR3 runs from the conserved cysteine through the conserved F or W. The D gene is left open where the match is weak. Clone size, where shown, is once, few, many, or a class for clones that have expanded.

12	NA	NA	TRBV28	TRBJ1-1	TGTGCCAGCAGGGGGGGGAACACTGAAGCTTTCTTT	CASRGGNTEAFF
14	NA	NA	TRBV6-6	TRBJ2-7	TGTGCCAGCAGTTTAGACAGTTCCGACTACGAGCAGTACTTC	CASSLDSSDYEQYF
14	NA	TRBD1	TRBV5-1	TRBJ1-2	TGCGCCAGCAGCCAGACAGGGGGCGACTTTGGCTACACCTTC	CASSQTGGDFGYTF
13	NA	TRBD1	TRBV30	TRBJ1-2	TGTGCCTGGAGTAATGACAGGGGAACGCGCTACACCTTC	CAWSNDRGTRYTF
13	few	NA	TRBV19	TRBJ1-5	TGTGCCAGTAGTTCGAGGGTCAATCAGCCCCAGCATTTT	CASSSRVNQPQHF
15	few	NA	TRBV9	TRBJ2-7	TGTGCCAGCAGCGTTGCCCCGGGACAAGCCTACGAGCAGTACTTC	CASSVAPGQAYEQYF
16	NA	TRBD1	TRBV5-1	TRBJ1-3	TGCGCCAGCAGCTCCGGACAGGGGGCGGCCGGAAACACCATATATTTT	CASSSGQGAAGNTIYF
14	NA	TRBD1	TRBV15	TRBJ2-7	TGTGCCACCAGCCCTTCCGGGACAGGGCTCGAGCAGTACTTC	CATSPSGTGLEQYF
14	NA	NA	TRBV5-4	TRBJ2-7	TGTGCCAGCCGACCGGCCGGGACATTCGGCGAGCAGTACTTC	CASRPAGTFGEQYF
14	NA	NA	TRBV5-8	TRBJ1-5	TGTGCCAGCAGACCGATCGGGAGGGATCAGCCCCAGCATTTT	CASRPIGRDQPQHF
16	NA	NA	TRBV7-2	TRBJ1-4	TGTGCCAGCAGCCCATGGGACATAGCAACTAATGAAAAACTGTTTTTT	CASSPWDIATNEKLFF
13	few	TRBD2	TRBV7-3	TRBJ2-1	TGTGCCAGCCAATTGCTAGCGGACGGCCAGCAGTTCTTC	CASQLLADGQQFF
14	NA	NA	TRBV18	TRBJ1-2	TGTGCCAGCTCACCACTACAACAGACCTATGGCTACACCTTC	CASSPLQQTYGYTF
14	NA	NA	TRBV5-6	TRBJ2-5	TGTGCCAGCAGCTTGGATCTGTCCCAAGAGACCCAGTACTTC	CASSLDLSQETQYF
14	NA	TRBD1	TRBV7-3	TRBJ1-3	TGTGCCAGCCGCCCGGACAGGACAAGAAACACCATATATTTT	CASRPDRTRNTIYF
17	NA	TRBD2	TRBV13	TRBJ2-7	TGTGCCAGCAGCCTTAAGGGACTAGCGGGAGGGCCGGGTGAGCAGTACTTC	CASSLKGLAGGPGEQYF
13	NA	TRBD1	TRBV6-1	TRBJ1-1	TGTGCCACCCGACAGGGGACGGGCACTGAAGCTTTCTTT	CATRQGTGTEAFF
15	few	NA	TRBV6-1	TRBJ1-4	TGTGCCAGCAGAATGAACAGGGTTCTTGATGAAAAACTGTTTTTT	CASRMNRVLDEKLFF
15	NA	NA	TRBV7-9	TRBJ2-7	TGTGCCAGCAGCCAACTCGGGGGGCCCTCCTACGAGCAGTACTTC	CASSQLGGPSYEQYF
15	once	NA	TRBV5-1	TRBJ1-2	TGCGCCAGCAGCTCCCAGCTTCTAGGGGCGGAGGGCTACACCTTC	CASSSQLLGAEGYTF
13	NA	NA	TRBV2	TRBJ1-1	TGTGCCAGCAGTGGGCAGTCGAACACTGAAGCTTTCTTT	CASSGQSNTEAFF
14	NA	NA	TRBV18	TRBJ1-1	TGTGCCAGCTCCTCCTCGACAGTGAACACTGAAGCTTTCTTT	CASSSSTVNTEAFF
12	NA	NA	TRBV2	TRBJ1-1	TGTGCCAGCAGAATAGGGGCTCTTGAAGCTTTCTTT	CASRIGALEAFF
14	NA	NA	TRBV6-6	TRBJ1-5	TGTGCCAGCAGTACAGGGAATAGCAATCAGCCCCAGCATTTT	CASSTGNSNQPQHF
16	NA	TRBD1	TRBV27	TRBJ2-1	TGTGCCAGCAGTTCGGGACAGGGATTGAGCTACAATGAGCAGTTCTTC	CASSSGQGLSYNEQFF
14	NA	TRBD1	TRBV30	TRBJ1-1	TGTGCCTGGATGCCGGGGACAGGGGACACTGAAGCTTTCTTT	CAWMPGTGDTEAFF
18	NA	TRBD1	TRBV4-1	TRBJ1-3	TGCGCCAGCAGCCAGCGTTTAGTCGGACAGGAGGCTGGAAACACCATATATTTT	CASSQRLVGQEAGNTIYF
17	NA	TRBD2	TRBV7-8	TRBJ2-3	TGTGCCAGCGGACTGAGGACTAGCGGGGGCGTCACAGATACGCAGTATTTT	CASGLRTSGGVTDTQYF
18	NA	NA	TRBV5-1	TRBJ1-1	TGCGCCAGCAGCTTGGTTGGTTCGTGGCAGGGTATGGGCACTGAAGCTTTCTTT	CASSLVGSWQGMGTEAFF
15	NA	NA	TRBV7-5	TRBJ1-4	TGTGTCAGAAGCTTAGCCAGGCAGCTTCGGGAAAAACTGTTTTTT	CVRSLARQLREKLFF
18	NA	NA	TRBV25-1	TRBJ2-2	TGTGCCAGCAGTGAGAACCCGACAGAATCAAGGAACACCGGGGAGCTGTTTTTT	CASSENPTESRNTGELFF
17	once	NA	TRBV7-9	TRBJ1-1	TGTGCCAGCAGCTTAGTTGGGGCAGGTCGTATGAACACTGAAGCTTTCTTT	CASSLVGAGRMNTEAFF
14	NA	TRBD1	TRBV6-1	TRBJ1-1	TGTGCCAGCAGTCAGACAGGGGGAAACACTGAAGCTTTCTTT	CASSQTGGNTEAFF
15	NA	NA	TRBV6-5	TRBJ1-1	TGTGCCAGCAGTTACGGCCGATCAGCGGGCGCTGAAGCTTTCTTT	CASSYGRSAGAEAFF
17	NA	TRBD1	TRBV5-8	TRBJ1-5	TGTGCCAGCAGCTTTCTGAATGTGGGGACAGGGTCTCAAGCCCAGCATTTT	CASSFLNVGTGSQAQHF
9	once	NA	TRBV20-1	TRBJ1-2	TGCAGTGCTAGACAGGGCTACACCTTC	CSARQGYTF
15	NA	TRBD1	TRBV5-1	TRBJ2-2	TGCGCCAGCAGCTTGAACAGGGGATCCACCGGGGAGCTGTTTTTT	CASSLNRGSTGELFF
16	NA	TRBD1	TRBV5-4	TRBJ1-2	TGTGCCAGCAGCCCGTGGGACAGTTATTGGAACTATGGCTACACCTTC	CASSPWDSYWNYGYTF
15	NA	NA	TRBV28	TRBJ1-5	TGTGCCAGCAGCACTCACGGGGGGAGCAATCAGCCCCAGCATTTT	CASSTHGGSNQPQHF
17	NA	TRBD2	TRBV7-7	TRBJ2-3	TGTGCCAGCAGCTTAGCGAGACTAGCGGGGCGCACAGATACGCAGTATTTT	CASSLARLAGRTDTQYF
12	NA	NA	TRBV7-9	TRBJ1-2	TGTTCCAGCAGCTTAGGAGGGTATGGCTACACCTTC	CSSSLGGYGYTF
13	NA	NA	TRBV2	TRBJ1-4	TGTGCCAGCAGTCCCCAAGCGGGTGAAAAACTGTTTTTT	CASSPQAGEKLFF
16	few	TRBD1	TRBV5-1	TRBJ2-3	TGCGCCAGCAGCTGGGGGACAGCTACTAGCACAGATACGCAGTATTTT	CASSWGTATSTDTQYF
16	NA	TRBD2	TRBV28	TRBJ2-1	TGTGCCAGCAGGACGATAGCGGGGAACTCCTACAATGAGCAGTTCTTC	CASRTIAGNSYNEQFF